Listed below are T cell receptor beta chains from one sample, sequenced in a study of shared clonotypes between healthy human individuals. Assay used: immunoSEQ multiplex PCR; TCRdb lists only in-frame clones, some missing. The sample records roughly 770,000 clones, just over 95% being singletons. The sequenced sample consisted of naive CD8+ T cells sorted from blood. The source of these receptors is a man under 40 in good health. Both conserved end residues are part of each CDR3. A D gene is named only where the DNA matches it firmly. A row's size may be missing; if present it is once, few, many or a size class.

CDR3	DNA	D	size	V	J
CASREGRTEAFF	TGTGCCAGCAGGGAGGGACGGACTGAAGCTTTCTTT	-	-	TRBV2	TRBJ1-1
CASSRDRGLNQPQHF	TGCGCCAGCAGCCGGGACAGGGGCTTAAATCAGCCCCAGCATTTT	TRBD1	-	TRBV4-3	TRBJ1-5
CASSLAPEDGYTF	TGTGCCAGCAGCTTAGCGCCAGAGGATGGCTACACCTTC	-	-	TRBV7-9	TRBJ1-2
CASSFMGEETQYF	TGTGCCAGCAGTTTTATGGGGGAAGAGACCCAGTACTTC	-	-	TRBV2	TRBJ2-5
CASSLYRGDYEQYF	TGTGCCAGCAGCTTATATAGGGGGGACTACGAGCAGTACTTC	-	-	TRBV7-8	TRBJ2-7
CASSPYRSRSYEQYF	TGTGCCAGCAGCCCATACAGGTCCCGCTCCTACGAGCAGTACTTC	-	-	TRBV9	TRBJ2-7
CASSLFQGPYEQYF	TGTGCCAGCAGTTTATTTCAGGGCCCCTACGAGCAGTACTTC	-	-	TRBV27	TRBJ2-7
CASSLALAEPQTQYF	TGTGCCAGCAGCTTGGCTCTAGCGGAGCCCCAAACCCAGTACTTC	TRBD2	-	TRBV5-4	TRBJ2-5
CASSLWRQGARTGELFF	TGTGCCAGCAGCTTATGGCGGCAGGGGGCGCGGACCGGGGAGCTGTTTTTT	TRBD1	-	TRBV7-2	TRBJ2-2
CASSHPQGGAYNEQFF	TGTGCCAGCAGCCACCCTCAGGGGGGGGCCTACAATGAGCAGTTCTTC	-	-	TRBV7-9	TRBJ2-1
CASRGQDGYTF	TGTGCCAGCAGGGGACAAGATGGCTACACCTTC	-	-	TRBV14	TRBJ1-2
CASSLGQGHPSNQPQHF	TGTGCCAGCAGCTTGGGGCAGGGGCACCCTAGCAATCAGCCCCAGCATTTT	-	-	TRBV5-5	TRBJ1-5
CASSLSGDTYEQYF	TGTGCCAGCAGTTTATCGGGGGATACCTACGAGCAGTACTTC	-	once	TRBV27	TRBJ2-7
CASSLAVGTSGRGLGEQYF	TGTGCCAGCAGCTTAGCAGTTGGGACTAGCGGGAGAGGTCTGGGAGAGCAGTACTTC	TRBD2	-	TRBV7-8	TRBJ2-7
CASISRVGSYEQYF	TGTGCCAGCATCTCCAGAGTGGGTTCCTACGAGCAGTACTTC	-	-	TRBV27	TRBJ2-7
CASSPSPSGVTTFYEQYF	TGTGCCAGCTCCCCAAGCCCCTCAGGAGTTACCACCTTCTACGAGCAGTACTTC	-	-	TRBV18	TRBJ2-7
CASRPPGNEQFF	TGTGCCAGCAGGCCGCCGGGCAATGAGCAGTTCTTC	-	-	TRBV11-2	TRBJ2-1
CAWSVLLEVQYF	TGTGCCTGGAGTGTCCTGTTGGAGGTGCAGTACTTC	-	-	TRBV30	TRBJ2-7
CASSQGLAATYEQYF	TGCGCCAGCAGCCAAGGACTAGCGGCCACCTACGAGCAGTACTTC	TRBD2	-	TRBV4-1	TRBJ2-7
CASSLGTGMNEQFF	TGTGCCAGCAGCCTAGGGACAGGGATGAATGAGCAGTTCTTC	TRBD1	-	TRBV7-9	TRBJ2-1